A selection of T cell receptor beta chains follows, all from one sample in a study of T cell responses to AZD1222 COVID-19 vaccine. Clones were sequenced by immunoSEQ multiplex PCR, and TCRdb holds only the in-frame ones, with some missing. The sample consists of around 35,000 clones, 86% of them appearing once. The sequences come from peripheral blood, collected 28 days after the second AZD1222 dose. These TCRs come from an adult who received the AZD1222 COVID-19 vaccine. CDR3s include the opening cysteine and the closing phenylalanine or tryptophan. D genes are given only for firm matches. Clone sizes are given selectively: once, few, many, or a class where the clone is expanded.

d_gene	j_gene	abundance	v_gene	CDR3nt	CDR3aa
TRBD1	TRBJ2-1	.	TRBV7-2	TGTGCCAGCAGCTTATCAGGGGGCTGGAATGAGCAGTTCTTC	CASSLSGGWNEQFF
.	TRBJ1-2	.	TRBV7-2	TGTGCCAGCAGCTTAGCGGTCGGCACCCAATACACCTTC	CASSLAVGTQYTF
TRBD1	TRBJ1-3	once	TRBV3-1/TRBV3-2	TGTGCCAGCAGCCCCCGGGACAGAGGAAACACCATATATTTT	CASSPRDRGNTIYF
.	TRBJ1-2	few	TRBV6-5	TGTGCCAGCAGTTATCCCATCGGGGGTACATATCGCTACACCTTC	CASSYPIGGTYRYTF
.	TRBJ2-7	.	TRBV12-3/TRBV12-4	TGTGCCAGCAAATTTTCGGACTCCTACGAGCAGTACTTC	CASKFSDSYEQYF
.	TRBJ2-3	.	TRBV5-8	TGTGCCAGCAGCTTGGGGGGCCCCACAGATACGCAGTATTTT	CASSLGGPTDTQYF
.	TRBJ1-3	.	TRBV11-2	TGTGCCAGCAGCTTACGCTCAGGGTCTGGAAACACCATATATTTT	CASSLRSGSGNTIYF
.	TRBJ1-3	.	TRBV12-5	TGTGCTAGTGGTTCCTCCGGAAACACCATATATTTT	CASGSSGNTIYF
TRBD2	TRBJ2-1	.	TRBV5-1	TGCGCCAGCAGCGAAAGTCTAGCGGGGGGAATAAATGAGCAGTTCTTC	CASSESLAGGINEQFF
.	TRBJ2-1	.	TRBV19	TGTGCCAGTAGTATAGATAGTCGGAGACCCAGCTCCTACAATGAGCAGTTCTTC	CASSIDSRRPSSYNEQFF
.	TRBJ2-1	.	TRBV3-1/TRBV3-2	TGTGCCAGCAGCCAAGATTTAGTTTGGTTTTCGTTGTACAGGGACTCCTACAATGAGCAGTTCTTC	CASSQDLVWFSLYRDSYNEQFF
TRBD2	TRBJ2-7	few	TRBV5-4	TGTGCCAGCAGCCCTCGGACTAGCGGGGCCCCCGAGCAGTACTTC	CASSPRTSGAPEQYF
.	TRBJ1-2	.	TRBV5-5	TGTGCCAGCGGCCAGGTGGACTATGGCTACACCTTC	CASGQVDYGYTF
TRBD1	TRBJ2-5	.	TRBV7-9	TGTGCCAGCAGCTTAGTAGCAGGGGGAGAGACCCAGTACTTC	CASSLVAGGETQYF
.	TRBJ1-1	.	TRBV7-8	TGTGCCAGCAGCCTCCGGAGCTCGATTGAAGCTTTCTTT	CASSLRSSIEAFF
TRBD1	TRBJ1-4	.	TRBV5-1	TGCGCCAGCAGCTTGGTTGACAGGGATCAAGAAAAACTGTTTTTT	CASSLVDRDQEKLFF
.	TRBJ2-2	once	TRBV6-1	TGTGCCAGCAGTGAAACATTGGACGCGACCACCGGGGAGCTGTTTTTT	CASSETLDATTGELFF
TRBD1	TRBJ1-4	.	TRBV7-2	TGTGCCAGCAGGCAACAGGGGCTCCCAAATGAAAAACTGTTTTTT	CASRQQGLPNEKLFF
.	TRBJ2-3	.	TRBV5-4	TGTGCCAGCAGCTTCACAGGCTACACAGATACGCAGTATTTT	CASSFTGYTDTQYF
.	TRBJ1-1	few	TRBV7-8	TGTGCCAGCAGCTTAGGCGACAGGATAGGGCGTACTGAAGCTTTCTTT	CASSLGDRIGRTEAFF
TRBD2	TRBJ2-1	.	TRBV30	TGTGCCTGGAGTGCACAGTCTAGCGGAGGCCCGGATGAGCAGTTCTTC	CAWSAQSSGGPDEQFF
.	TRBJ2-7	.	TRBV2	TGTGCCAGCAGCTCGGACAGCTTCTACGAGCAGTACTTC	CASSSDSFYEQYF
.	TRBJ2-1	.	TRBV6-5	TGTGCCAGCACCCGATTCGGAGCGGAGAACAATGAGCAGTTCTTC	CASTRFGAENNEQFF
TRBD1	TRBJ1-2	.	TRBV19	TGTGCCACCCAGGACAGGCCTAACTATGGCTACACCTTC	CATQDRPNYGYTF
.	TRBJ1-1	.	TRBV7-6	TGTGCCAGCAGCCCGGGATTAGAGAACACTGAAGCTTTCTTT	CASSPGLENTEAFF
TRBD1	TRBJ2-7	.	TRBV18	TGTGCCAGCTCACCACGCCGGGACAGGACCTACGAGCAGTACTTC	CASSPRRDRTYEQYF
.	TRBJ2-3	.	TRBV7-2	TGTGCCAGCAGCCGGGCCCCTGCGGGCTACAACACAGATACGCAGTATTTT	CASSRAPAGYNTDTQYF
.	TRBJ1-2	once	TRBV11-2	TGTGCCAGCAGCTCCGAAGGGTATGGCTACACCTTC	CASSSEGYGYTF
TRBD2	TRBJ2-2	.	TRBV3-1/TRBV3-2	TGTGCCAGCAGCCAAATCGGGACTAGCGACACCGGGGAGCTGTTTTTT	CASSQIGTSDTGELFF
TRBD1	TRBJ2-7	.	TRBV11-2	TGTGCCAGCAGCTCACCGGGACAGGGGGTTACCGAGCAGTACTTC	CASSSPGQGVTEQYF
.	TRBJ1-2	.	TRBV7-6	TGTGCCAGCAGCTTAGCGGGGCGTGGCTACACCTTC	CASSLAGRGYTF
.	TRBJ1-4	once	TRBV4-2	TGTGCCAGCAGCCAAGTGTTTACGGCAACTAATGAAAAACTGTTTTTT	CASSQVFTATNEKLFF
.	TRBJ1-4	.	TRBV2	TGTGCCAGCAAAGGAGGACTGGCCAGTGTTTCTATAGAAAAACTGTTTTTT	CASKGGLASVSIEKLFF
TRBD1	TRBJ2-7	.	TRBV7-9	TGTGCCAGCAGGGGACAGGGGTACTACGAGCAGTACTTC	CASRGQGYYEQYF
.	TRBJ2-1	.	TRBV21-1	TGTGCCAGCAGCAAAGGGTGGACAGGAGAGGGATACAATGAGCAGTTCTTC	CASSKGWTGEGYNEQFF
.	TRBJ2-7	.	TRBV3-1/TRBV3-2	TGTGCCAGCAGCCAAGGGCTAGCAGCGAACTACGAGCAGTACTTC	CASSQGLAANYEQYF
.	TRBJ2-1	few	TRBV11-2	TGTGCCAGCAGCTTTATAGACAATGAGCAGTTCTTC	CASSFIDNEQFF
TRBD1	TRBJ1-6	.	TRBV6-5	TGTGCCAGCAGTCCGTCGGACAGGGCTTCACCCCTCCACTTT	CASSPSDRASPLHF
.	TRBJ1-2	medium-sized	TRBV30	TGTGCCTGGAGTAGTTGGCAGGGGAGCTTCGGCTACACCTTC	CAWSSWQGSFGYTF
.	TRBJ2-1	.	TRBV2	TGTGCCAGCAGTGAAGGTAGCGGAGGCTACAATGAGCAGTTCTTC	CASSEGSGGYNEQFF
TRBD1	TRBJ1-1	.	TRBV11-2	TGTGCCAGCAGCTCCTTCGGACAGGGCTGGTTCGTAGCTTTCTTT	CASSSFGQGWFVAFF
TRBD2	TRBJ2-3	once	TRBV3-1/TRBV3-2	TGTGCCAGCAGCCAAGATTTGCGGGGGGGCGCAGATACGCAGTATTTT	CASSQDLRGGADTQYF
.	TRBJ2-7	.	TRBV2	TGTGCCAGCAGTGAAGGACAGCCCCTTTCCTACGAGCAGTACTTC	CASSEGQPLSYEQYF
.	TRBJ1-1	.	TRBV6-5	TGTGCCAGCAGTACCAATCTGAACACTGAAGCTTTCTTT	CASSTNLNTEAFF
TRBD2	TRBJ2-1	.	TRBV5-1	TGCGCCAGCAGCGTAGCGGGAGGGCCCTCGGGTAATGAGCAGTTCTTC	CASSVAGGPSGNEQFF
.	TRBJ2-3	.	TRBV30	TGTGCCTGGAGTGTATGGGGGGAGGCAGATACGCAGTATTTT	CAWSVWGEADTQYF